This T cell receptor (beta chain) is from a study of cytomegalovirus exposure and HLA in healthy donors listed by TCRdb under 2017. Looking at the study overall: According to an earlier analysis of several hundred of the donors, about 179 million T cells yielded 90 million to 140 million unique TCR beta sequences and 250 to 350 Gb of sequence data. Across about 380 genotyped donors of the cohort, an average of roughly 250,000 unique TCR beta nucleotide sequences per donor were sequenced, and 15% to 20% of those sequences were non-productive. In an earlier analysis of a few hundred of the donors, high-throughput TCR beta sequencing was used to judge whether each TCR beta V gene segment behaved as functional or pseudogenic. An early release that covered approximately 600 HLA-typed donors contained around 300 gigabases of sequencing data and tens of millions of unique TCR sequences. About five DR-DQ haplotypes were treated as single units for association and clustering because of strong linkage in the cohort. All discovery cohort repertoires had been generated using a single sequencing platform. The study was designed to test whether signatures of past pathogen exposure could be identified by cataloging public T cell receptors. A later analysis re-examined previously published TCR beta repertoires from over 500 donors and added high-resolution HLA genotyping to investigate patterns of TCR occurrence. In the later analysis, no new phenotypic data were used to find candidate immune exposures; instead, reliance was placed on TCR beta sequences and their occurrence across donors. The study profiled the T cell repertoires of hundreds of subjects by immunosequencing and related them to cytomegalovirus serostatus. HLA typing included class I and class II loci at four-digit resolution. The number of typed donors differed by locus: about 620-630 for A, B, C, DRB1 and DQB1; approximately 540 for DQA1; 600 to 610 for DPA1; and some 430 for DPB1. High-throughput TCR immunosequencing, statistical association of individual TCRs with disease status, and machine learning were combined to predict cytomegalovirus infection status. Donor age, sex, ethnicity and CMV serostatus were compiled together with the repertoire data. In a later genetic analysis, genome-wide SNP genotypes for about three fifths of the 666 donors were used, and that subset was treated as a discovery cohort. A separate validation cohort of 100 to 150 different subjects was used in addition to the roughly 670-subject first cohort. Among the roughly 370 genotyped donors, about 85% belonged to the genetic ancestry cluster associated with self-reported Caucasian donors. The investigation overall reported the following: Roughly uniform sequencing depth across donors was assumed in presence/absence analyses, although this assumption may not hold. When HLA alleles, especially DR and DQ, strongly co-occurred, TCR associations were difficult to assign to individual alleles. According to a later analysis, TCR association rates differed among HLA loci, with DRB1 alleles showing the most associated TCRs and HLA-C alleles showing the fewest. It was suggested by the authors that the approach could potentially be generalized to other disease states and immunological phenotypes. A further reported finding was that TCR beta sequences accurately predicted the HLA-A and HLA-B alleles for most subjects in the first cohort. A cluster of highly shared sequence variants was judged likely to be a technical artifact of the sequencing pipeline. Most TCR sequences were observed very rarely across donors, whereas some public TCRs were present in many individuals. At a false discovery rate of 0.05, a later analysis linked around 17,000 TCR beta sequences to specific HLA alleles. A later genetic analysis associated a missense DCLRE1C variant with V-gene and J-gene trimming of TCR beta chains, and an independent cohort replicated the association. The classifier was reported to diagnose cytomegalovirus status with high specificity and sensitivity in both the original cohort and the validation cohort. Several of the top co-occurrence clusters appeared to be linked to parvovirus B19, influenza, CMV and Epstein-Barr virus, according to a later analysis. The only immune exposure information available for the cohort was CMV serostatus. In a later genetic analysis, fewer N-insertions in productive TCRs were reported among donors in an Asian-associated ancestry cluster than the roughly 700-donor mean. Most CMV-associated TCR beta chains appeared to be HLA-restricted in a later analysis, and the HLA associations seemed to be driven largely by CMV exposure. Because the 87-base-pair reads could not distinguish some IMGT-functional V segments, including TRBV6-2 and TRBV6-3, those segments were excluded. This cohort had only TCR beta chains sequenced, and the lack of alpha or paired-chain data limited which features could be detected. Because counts were too low, 15 to 20 rarely observed V segments, including chromosome 9 orphons, were excluded from the earlier analysis of some 540 of the donors. Broadly in line with IMGT annotations, most TCR beta V segments showed up in productive rearrangements about 87% or about 30% of the time in an earlier analysis of 450 to 750 of the donors. Correlated functional status among segregating V segments might reflect linkage disequilibrium, but an unknown experimental factor could not be ruled out. HLA typing was unavailable for some donors at each locus, so association tests used only the typed subset. Three of the identified cytomegalovirus-associated TCR beta chains were confirmed in vitro to be specific for cytomegalovirus antigens. The study listed 150 to 200 TCR beta chains as associated with cytomegalovirus. A later analysis found that HLA-associated TCR beta chains were more clonally expanded and had lower generation probabilities than equally common non-associated chains.

The library came from the immunoSEQ multiplex PCR assay. For the multiplex PCR, a mixture combining 60 forward primers for TCR Vbeta segments and 13 reverse primers for TCR Jbeta segments was used. Amplification of the CDR3 region of rearranged TCR beta genes was performed with a multiplex PCR assay on genomic DNA. Amplified TCR beta libraries were sequenced as 87-base-pair reads on the Illumina HiSeq System. Per the original workflow: In a later analysis, some 80 million unique TCR beta chains were counted across the approximately 640 repertoires, and roughly 10 million of these chains were shared by at least two donors. Raw reads were error-corrected and collapsed into unique sequences by a nearest-neighbor algorithm in which closely related sequences were merged to remove PCR and sequencing errors. To assign V, D and J gene segments, CDR3 sequences were aligned to IMGT reference sequences. Each retained sequence needed at least a six-nucleotide match to both a V gene segment and a J gene segment. Rearrangements were classified as productive when the CDR3 lacked stop codons and remained in frame with V and J, and all other rearrangements were classified as non-productive. Following IMGT convention, CDR3 was defined as the stretch from the second conserved V-encoded cysteine up to the conserved J-encoded phenylalanine. The earlier analysis of about 590 of the donors excluded sequences that lacked an unambiguous match to a single V gene segment. An earlier analysis of some 500 of the donors classified V segments as functional when productive rearrangements were above 56.7% and as segregating when the standard deviation between donors was above 5%. A statistical classification framework was built for diagnosing cytomegalovirus status from the catalog of TCR beta chain sequences. V and J gene assignment, in a later analysis, came from comparing TCR nucleotide sequences with IMGT/GENE-DB human TR gene sequences. In a later analysis, CDR3 sequences and most-parsimonious VDJ recombination scenarios were assigned using the TCRdist pipeline. In a later analysis, every TCR beta chain was defined by the combination of its CDR3 amino acid sequence and its V-gene family, and reads without a unique V-gene family were dropped. To address suspected cross-contamination and a sequencing artifact, a later analysis removed some 620 highly shared, low-generation-probability nucleotide sequences. For each public chain, a later analysis derived a clonal expansion index from normalized ranks of inferred template counts within each repertoire. Generation probabilities in a later analysis came from a VDJ recombination model fitted to out-of-frame rearrangements, and those results were checked against IGoR. A later analysis scored TCR-TCR, TCR-HLA and TCR-CMV co-occurrence with hypergeometric tests, applying a repertoire-size bias correction to TCR pairs. False discovery rates were estimated in a later analysis by permuting HLA or CMV assignments 20 times. A later analysis grouped co-occurring TCRs with DBSCAN, adding TCRdist sequence similarity when clustering within HLA-allele-positive subsets. For co-occurrence clustering, repertoires with fewer than 30,000 or more than 120,000 public chains were excluded, along with five repertoires with anomalous nucleotide sharing. The table was pulled from immuneACCESS by TCRdb, which kept in-frame rearrangements only. Such tables lose some clones; where checked, under half of the loss comes from unresolved V genes, and the rest has no known cause. V, J and clone size reflect that table, while D and trimming were determined from the DNA. The sample table contains about 220,000 clones; only one count was recorded for more than 60% of them. 1.5% to 2% of the sample comes from the top ten.

The cohort consisted of 666 healthy bone marrow donors. All cohort members were sampled while nominally healthy, although unrecorded immune exposures were likely present. The donor tested CMV seronegative, placing the donor among the 300 to 450 seronegative members of the cohort. A peripheral blood sample was collected from each donor, and TCR beta sequencing was performed on peripheral blood mononuclear cells. The Qiagen DNeasy Blood Extraction Kit was used to extract genomic DNA from the blood cell samples. Concerning this clone itself: The antigen it binds to is not known. The record has no base qualities; no much larger clone is one base away.

Trimming removed 3 bases from V and 10 bases from J, leaving 8 bases between the germline ends. The germline V gene sets CDR1 to SGHRS and CDR2 to YFSETQ. The CDR3 runs 11 residues from the cysteine to the phenylalanine. The only DNA kept is the CDR3, 33 bases in frame from the first base. This receptor was taken from a woman aged 30 to 39 in good health and CMV-seronegative. The chain uses TRBV5-1 and TRBJ2-1; a confident D gene designation cannot be given. Sequenced material: PBMCs. CDR3 protein: CASSWAGEQFF. The DNA reads TGCGCCAGCAGCTGGGCTGGAGAGCAGTTCTTC.